This T cell receptor beta chain was identified during a study of somatic mutations in cytotoxic T cells in rheumatoid arthritis. At the level of the study: Flow sorting of some V beta antibody-stained T cells reached nearly 100% purity, with V beta1+ cells also TCRB-sequenced. Study findings and constraints: Slight underrepresentation of TRBV07 in rheumatoid arthritis patients was not adjusted for multiple comparisons. Each of about an eighth of the roughly 65 patients had a largest CD8+ clone that made up more than 20% of CD8+ cells.

Flow cytometry served to check the purity of CD4+ and CD8+ cells, which were isolated by positive magnetic bead selection. Assay: immunoSEQ multiplex PCR; the TCRdb copy retains only in-frame clones and omits some. The sample consists of about 11,000 clones, around 80% of them appearing once. V lost 11 bases and J 8 bases, leaving 10 bases between the germline ends. The CDR3 has 9 amino acids. Germline V gene lookup returns CDR1 MDHEN and CDR2 SYDVKM. This clone appeared a few times. Its antigen is unidentified. The source material was CD8+ T cells sorted from blood. The rearrangement links TRBV28 to TRBJ2-7; D is possibly TRBD1 (5 bases). The origin of this receptor is a woman in her sixties with rheumatoid arthritis. The CDR3 is CAWGPKQYF. The DNA for the CDR3 is TGTGCCTGGGGCCCGAAGCAGTACTTC.